This T cell receptor beta chain was documented in a study of CD8 T cells in Susac syndrome. Study-wide findings and caveats: The CD4+ T cell repertoires of Susac syndrome were found to show no clonal expansion.

The CDR3 is made up of 14 amino acids. Looked up from germline, CDR1 is MNHEY and CDR2 is SVGAGI. With 6 bases clipped from V and 8 bases from J, the junction kept 8 bases outside the gene matches. Concerning this clonotype: No antigen is known for it.

Sequencing targeted TCR beta in blood CD8+ and CD4+ T cells. When the RNA was reverse transcribed, random hexamers were used with an input of about 0.5 to 1 ug. TCR beta CDR3 was amplified by immunoSEQ covering 54 Vbeta and 13 Jbeta. In TCRdb, the immunoSEQ multiplex PCR reads were re-called with MiXCR into one record per CDR3 protein. The sample carries 95,000 to 150,000 distinct CDR3 sequences, under 96% recorded once. V usage is TRBV6-5 and J usage is TRBJ1-2; TRBD1 aligns across 11 bases. Sequences were obtained from CD4+ T cells from PBMCs. The origin of this receptor is a human donor with Susac syndrome. The CDR3 is CASRRQGQGEGYTF. CDR3 bases: TGTGCCAGCAGGAGACAGGGACAGGGGGAAGGCTACACCTTC.